The clone carrying this T cell receptor beta chain was counted many times. Its target is unknown. The CDR3 regions of TCR beta were amplified from RNA transcripts. Researchers ran a first-round RT-PCR on the TCR CDR3 using the HTBI primer set. A single record per CDR3 protein comes from TCRdb applying MiXCR to the multiplex PCR reads. Of 600,000 to 650,000 distinct CDR3 sequences in the sample, around 15% were seen once. The source of the sample is a study of T cells in Graves' hyperthyroidism and ophthalmopathy. In the study overall: Specimen type is peripheral blood, collected at initial diagnosis prior to any treatment. Overall study findings and caveats: Blood shared most expanded thyroid clonotypes above 0.001.

Absent ophthalmopathy progression within 18 months defined stable Graves' hyperthyroidism. More than 9.5 ml fresh peripheral blood yielded the PBMCs. Germline loops: CDR1 MNHEY, CDR2 SVGEGT. The CDR3 loop spans 11 amino acids. V was shortened by 8 bases and J by 3 bases, with 5 bases between the two germline ends. This clonotype originated in a woman aged 25 to 45 with Graves' hyperthyroidism. V and J are TRBV6-2 or TRBV6-3 and TRBJ2-1, with D uncertain. The source material was blood. The CDR3 DNA reads TGTGCCAGCTTATTCTACAATGAGCAGTTCTTC. It is translated as CASLFYNEQFF.